The 23 T cell receptor beta chains listed next were all sequenced from one sample in a study of blood T cell repertoires in COVID-19. TCRdb's copy holds only in-frame clones and misses some; the assay was immunoSEQ multiplex PCR. The sample records roughly 200,000 clones, 65% to 85% being singletons. The sequenced sample was peripheral blood. Every receptor here comes from a woman aged 25 to 39 with COVID-19, enrolled during active disease.

This chain links TRBV3-1 (or the pseudogene TRBV3-2) with TRBJ2-2; D is ambiguous. Trimming removed 2 bases from V and 3 bases from J, with 10 bases in between. The CDR3 covers 15 residues. CDR1 is LGHDT and CDR2 is YNNKEL in the germline V gene (reference sequence). CDR3 sequence reads: CASSQYGSYTGELFF. CDR3 nucleotide sequence: TGTGCCAGCAGCCAATACGGGTCATACACCGGGGAGCTGTTTTTT.

This chain links TRBV6-2 or TRBV6-3 with TRBJ1-5; TRBD1 is a possible D gene (6 bases). The CDR3 is 16 amino acids. V was clipped by 2 bases and J by 0 bases, with 11 bases between them. The V gene's germline CDR1 is MNHEY and CDR2 SVGEGT. CDR3 protein: CASSYARQVSNQPQHF. Here the CDR3 DNA reads TGTGCCAGCAGTTACGCCCGACAGGTTAGCAATCAGCCCCAGCATTTT.

The CDR3 spells CASSPVAREVLKQYF. CDR3 DNA sequence: TGTGCCAGCTCACCAGTGGCTAGGGAGGTCCTAAAGCAGTATTTT. V usage is TRBV18 and J usage is TRBJ2-3; tentative D call: TRBD2 (6 bases). The germline V gene has CDR1 KGHSH and CDR2 LQKENI. CDR3 length: 15 amino acids. V lost 2 bases and J lost 11, with 20 bases in between. Supplemented by reference TRBV18 and TRBJ2-3, the full variable domain reads NAGVMQNPRHLVRRRGQEARLRCSPMKGHSHVYWYRQLPEEGLKFMVYLQKENIIDESGMPKERFSAEFPKEGPSILRIQQVVRGDSAAYFCASSPVAREVLKQYFGPGTRLTVL.

This sequence joins TRBV28 and TRBJ1-1; TRBD1 might be the D (5 bases). This CDR3 comprises 13 residues. CDR1 is MDHEN, CDR2 SYDVKM, per germline. Trimming pared 6 bases from V and 6 bases from J, leaving 14 bases between. Written as DNA, the CDR3 is TGTGCCAGCAGAGGAGGGACCTTCGCTGAAGCTTTCTTT. Protein product: CASRGGTFAEAFF.

This chain links TRBV2 with TRBJ2-5; possibly TRBD2 for D (5 bases). V was cut by 5 bases and J by 7 bases, with 14 bases left in between. The length of the CDR3 is 13 residues. Germline CDR1 is SNHLY and CDR2 is FYNNEI. CDR3 protein: CASSLDSPGTQYF. The CDR3, as DNA: TGTGCCAGCAGTCTGGACTCCCCCGGGACCCAGTACTTC.

The rearrangement joins TRBV11-2 to TRBJ1-1; D not resolved. CDR1 SGHAT and CDR2 FQNNGV come from the germline V gene. The ends were cut back, 5 bases at V and 7 bases at J, with 14 bases in the middle. This CDR3 is built from 13 residues. CDR3 amino acids: CASSPMVVNEAFF. CDR3 DNA sequence: TGTGCCAGCAGCCCTATGGTGGTGAATGAAGCTTTCTTT.

The gene calls are TRBV18 and TRBJ1-5, with 10 bases matching TRBD1. Germline CDR1 and CDR2: KGHSH and LQKENI. There are 14 residues in the CDR3. V shed 1 base and J 8 bases; nucleotides not matched to a gene: 2. As DNA, the CDR3 is TGTGCCAGCTCACCACGGACAGGGGGTAAGCCCCAGCATTTT. It encodes CASSPRTGGKPQHF.

V gene TRBV4-3 combines with J gene TRBJ2-3, with 8 bases identical to TRBD2. Trimming at V came to 1 base and at J to 2 bases, leaving 2 bases not matched to a gene. From germline, CDR1 is LGHNA and CDR2 YSLEER. This CDR3 spans 15 amino acids. The CDR3: CASSQVGGVTDTQYF. CDR3 bases: TGCGCCAGCAGCCAAGTCGGGGGGGTCACAGATACGCAGTATTTT.

V gene TRBV19 combines with J gene TRBJ2-1, with D maybe TRBD2 (6 bases). Trimming left V 5 bases short and J 2 bases short, with 16 bases between. The CDR3 extends over 16 amino acids. Germline V CDR1 and CDR2: LNHDA, SQIVND (reference sequence). CDR3 region: CASSEGGIRTYNEQFF. The CDR3 bases are TGTGCCAGTAGTGAAGGAGGGATTCGCACCTACAATGAGCAGTTCTTC.

This clone was seen once. The V and J genes are TRBV7-9 and TRBJ1-1, with D possibly matching TRBD1 (5 bases). In germline, CDR1 is SEHNR, CDR2 FQNEAQ (reference sequence). Trimming took off 7 bases at V and 0 bases at J, with 27 bases between the two ends. This CDR3 region has 19 residues. The CDR3 sequence: CASNAILDGGGPMNTEAFF. CDR3 sequence (DNA): TGTGCCAGCAATGCTATTCTTGATGGGGGGGGACCGATGAACACTGAAGCTTTCTTT.

This chain joins TRBV27 and TRBJ1-1, with 7 bases fitting TRBD1. Trimming at V came to 6 bases and at J to 6 bases, leaving 4 bases not matched to a gene. The CDR3 sequence is 12 residues long. CDR1 is MNHEY, CDR2 SMNVEV, per germline (reference sequence). Written as DNA, the CDR3 is TGTGCCAGCAGGACTACAGGGGCTGAAGCTTTCTTT. Its protein product is CASRTTGAEAFF.

The J gene is TRBJ1-5, the V gene TRBV30; perhaps TRBD1 as D (6 bases). Per germline, CDR1 GTSNPN and CDR2 SVGIG (reference sequence). The CDR3 contains 16 residues. V was shortened by 0 bases and J by 2 bases, with 14 bases between the two germline ends. The CDR3 sequence: CAWSVRRGRGNQPQHF. The DNA of the CDR3 is TGTGCCTGGAGTGTACGCAGGGGTCGGGGCAATCAGCCCCAGCATTTT.

The rearrangement uses TRBV2 and TRBJ1-5; TRBD1 is a possible D gene (6 bases). The V end lost 4 bases, the J end lost 0 bases, and 10 bases lay between the germline ends. The germline CDR1 and CDR2 sequences are SNHLY and FYNNEI. The CDR3 covers 15 residues. The CDR3 sequence is CASSGGTPSNQPQHF. As DNA, the CDR3 is TGTGCCAGCAGTGGGGGGACACCTAGCAATCAGCCCCAGCATTTT. The complete variable domain, with remaining parts taken from reference TRBV2 and TRBJ1-5, reads EPEVTQTPSHQVTQMGQEVILRCVPISNHLYFYWYRQILGQKVEFLVSFYNNEISEKSEIFDDQFSVERPDGSNFTLKIRSTKLEDSAMYFCASSGGTPSNQPQHFGDGTRLSIL.

This rearrangement joins TRBV27 to TRBJ2-7; 8 nucleotides agree with TRBD2. The trim removed 5 bases at V and 6 bases at J, leaving 9 bases unmatched. The CDR3 length is 14 residues. Germline CDR1 is MNHEY and CDR2 is SMNVEV (reference sequence). CDR3 protein: CASSITSGSFEQYF. CDR3 coding DNA: TGTGCCAGCAGTATAACTAGCGGTTCTTTCGAGCAGTACTTC.

The rearrangement joins TRBV9 to TRBJ1-1, with D maybe TRBD1 (5 bases). The V and J ends lost 0 bases and 0 bases respectively, with 9 bases between them. Germline loops: CDR1 SGDLS, CDR2 YYNGEE. The length of the CDR3 is 15 residues. The CDR3 nucleotides are TGTGCCAGCAGCGTAGCCGACAGTATGAACACTGAAGCTTTCTTT. Its protein is CASSVADSMNTEAFF. Looking up the rest from reference TRBV9 and TRBJ1-1 gives the full variable domain: DSGVTQTPKHLITATGQRVTLRCSPRSGDLSVYWYQQSLDQGLQFLIQYYNGEERAKGNILERFSAQQFPDLHSELNLSSLELGDSALYFCASSVADSMNTEAFFGQGTRLTVV.

V is TRBV14 and J is TRBJ2-5; a possible D gene is TRBD2 (5 bases). The CDR3 extends over 16 amino acids. The germline V and J ends were trimmed by 1 base and 3 bases, with 15 bases remaining between them. Germline CDR1 is SGHDN and CDR2 is FVKESK. The CDR3 DNA reads TGTGCCAGCAGCCAAGGTTATTTGGCGGAGGAAGAGACCCAGTACTTC. Amino acid sequence: CASSQGYLAEEETQYF.

This clone was picked up one time. This chain connects TRBV6-1 to TRBJ2-2; possible D gene TRBD1, 6 bases. V was shortened by 0 bases and J by 8 bases, with 13 bases between the two germline ends. CDR1 and CDR2 (germline): MNHNS, SASEGT. There are 15 residues in the CDR3. The CDR3: CASSEALQGRGELFF. The CDR3 nucleotides read TGTGCCAGCAGTGAAGCGCTACAGGGTCGAGGGGAGCTGTTTTTT.

The chain links TRBV7-9 to TRBJ2-3, with a tentative D call TRBD1 (6 bases). The CDR3 consists of 15 residues. Germline V gives CDR1 SEHNR, CDR2 FQNEAQ (reference sequence). Trimming pared 5 bases from V and 5 bases from J, leaving 17 bases between. The DNA of the CDR3 is TGTGCCAGCAGCACCTTGACAGGCCCCCAAGATACGCAGTATTTT. Amino acid sequence: CASSTLTGPQDTQYF.

This clone showed up just once. The chain recombines TRBV28 with TRBJ2-2; D ambiguous. The CDR3 has 15 residues. Germline V gives CDR1 MDHEN, CDR2 SYDVKM. Trimming took off 3 bases at V and 0 bases at J, with 8 bases between the two ends. For the CDR3, the DNA is TGTGCCAGCAGTTTTGTGCGGTCGAACACCGGGGAGCTGTTTTTT. Amino acid sequence: CASSFVRSNTGELFF.

The V gene is TRBV7-9, the J gene TRBJ2-7, with D tentatively TRBD2 (6 bases). The CDR3 runs 14 residues. CDR1 is SEHNR and CDR2 is FQNEAQ in the germline V gene (reference sequence). V was cut by 5 bases and J by 1 base, with 12 bases left in between. The CDR3: CASSPRDLSYEQYF. The CDR3, as DNA: TGTGCCAGCAGCCCGCGGGACCTTTCCTACGAGCAGTACTTC.

The J gene is TRBJ1-2, the V gene TRBV7-9; D unresolved. The CDR3 extends over 12 amino acids. Trimming stripped 7 bases from V and 7 bases from J, with 13 bases between. The germline CDR1 and CDR2 sequences are SEHNR and FQNEAQ (reference sequence). The CDR3 is CASTPLASGYTF. The CDR3 DNA is TGTGCCAGCACCCCACTCGCGAGTGGCTACACCTTC.

The J gene is TRBJ1-5, the V gene TRBV2; 7 positions match TRBD1. CDR1 is SNHLY and CDR2 is FYNNEI in the germline V gene. After removal of 3 bases from V and 0 bases from J, the junction contained 5 bases not matched to a gene. The CDR3 covers 16 residues. CDR3 sequence: CASSDSGGYSNQPQHF. The CDR3 nucleotides are TGTGCCAGCAGTGACTCAGGGGGTTATAGCAATCAGCCCCAGCATTTT.

The gene calls are TRBV19 and TRBJ2-1, with TRBD2 matching over 7 bases. V lost 0 bases to trimming and J lost 0 bases; unmatched junction nucleotides: 5. The CDR3 has 17 amino acids. Germline V gene lookup returns CDR1 LNHDA and CDR2 SQIVND (reference sequence). CDR3: CASSIDFTSASYNEQFF. The DNA of the CDR3 is TGTGCCAGTAGTATAGACTTCACTAGCGCCTCCTACAATGAGCAGTTCTTC.